Each of the 25 T cell receptor beta chains below was sequenced from the same sample in a study of T cell repertoires in cytomegalovirus infection. TCRdb itself ran the reads through MiXCR, one entry per CDR3 protein. Of 310,000 or so distinct CDR3 sequences listed, about 9.2% were seen once; the top ten hold approximately 2.3%. Sequenced material: PBMCs. These receptors were collected from a human donor in good health (CMV status not recorded). Some clones in this sample may be carry-over from other donors' samples.

In this sample, this clonotype turned up many times. The V and J genes are TRBV20-1 and TRBJ1-1, with TRBD1 identical over 7 bases. The CDR3 is made up of 14 amino acids. The V gene end was trimmed by 4 bases and the J gene end by 4 bases; junction bases not matched to a gene: 9. Germline V gene sequence: CDR1 DFQATT, CDR2 SNEGSKA (reference sequence). CDR3 coding DNA: TGCAGTGCTACCGCGGGACAGTCGGGCACTGAAGCTTTCTTT. The encoded protein is CSATAGQSGTEAFF.

Many counts were recorded for this clonotype. The V and J genes are TRBV7-2 and TRBJ2-7; 7 bases line up with TRBD2. The CDR3 has 14 amino acids. V dropped 6 bases and J dropped 4; count of bases not matched to a gene: 9. CDR1 and CDR2 from the germline V gene are SGHTA and FQGNSA. The CDR3 DNA sequence: TGTGCCAGCAGTCCGAGGGGAGGGGTATACGAGCAGTACGTC. The encoded protein is CASSPRGGVYEQYV.

This clonotype was seen repeatedly, ten times or more. The rearrangement links TRBV19 to TRBJ1-5; D possibly corresponds to TRBD1 (5 bases). CDR3 length: 15 residues. V lost 10 bases and J 0 bases, leaving 16 bases between the germline ends. The V gene's germline CDR1 is LNHDA and CDR2 SQIVND (reference sequence). As DNA, the CDR3 is TGTGCCACTAGAAGAGGGGAGCGTAGCAATCAGCCCCAGCATTTT. It codes for CATRRGERSNQPQHF.

This clonotype was detected ten times or more. The J gene is TRBJ2-7, the V gene TRBV6-1, with 9 bases aligning to TRBD2. Per the germline V gene, CDR1 is MNHNS and CDR2 is SASEGT. V lost 6 bases to trimming and J lost 0 bases; unmatched junction nucleotides: 12. The CDR3 runs 17 residues. In DNA form, the CDR3 reads TGTGCCAGCAGAGCCCCGGTAGCGGGGGTGAACTCCTACGAGCAGTACTTC. Its translation: CASRAPVAGVNSYEQYF.

This chain uses TRBV12-3 or TRBV12-4 with TRBJ2-2; no reliable D call. Trimming removed 6 bases at V and 6 bases at J, with 5 bases between. The CDR3 is 11 amino acids. In DNA, the CDR3 is TGTGCCAGCAGAAGTGCCGGGGAGCTGTTTTTT. Translation gives CASRSAGELFF.

The DNA for the CDR3 is TGTGCCAGCGTCTCTGGTTTGGTCGGTAATTCACCCCTCCACTTT. Translated, it gives CASVSGLVGNSPLHF. This rearrangement joins TRBV28 to TRBJ1-6; no clear D. Trimming took off 8 bases at V and 6 bases at J, with 17 bases between the two ends. The CDR3 totals 15 residues. Germline lookup yields CDR1 MDHEN and CDR2 SYDVKM.

This rearrangement joins TRBV2 to TRBJ2-1; 7 bases are shared with TRBD1. CDR1 SNHLY and CDR2 FYNNEI come from the germline V gene. CDR3 length equals 13 residues. Trimming at V came to 7 bases and at J to 9 bases, leaving 9 bases not matched to a gene. The DNA for the CDR3 is TGTGCCAGCACCCTGGGACAGTTGAGTGAGCAGTTCTTC. Its protein product is CASTLGQLSEQFF.

This clonotype was counted ten times or more. The chain carries TRBV7-3 and TRBJ1-1; 7 positions agree with TRBD1. The CDR3 contains 13 residues. Germline values: CDR1 SGHTA, CDR2 FQGTGA. J was trimmed by 4 bases and V by 5 bases; bases with no gene match: 4. CDR3: CASSRQGTTEAFF. The CDR3, as DNA: TGTGCCAGCAGCCGACAGGGAACCACTGAAGCTTTCTTT.

This clonotype came up many times. The V gene is TRBV18, the J gene TRBJ2-1; 9 bases map to TRBD1. The CDR3 consists of 17 residues. J was trimmed by 0 bases and V by 0 bases; bases with no gene match: 3. Germline V gene sequence: CDR1 KGHSH, CDR2 LQKENI. CDR3 amino acids: CASSPPGTGSSYNEQFF. Written as DNA, the CDR3 is TGTGCCAGCTCACCACCTGGGACAGGGAGCTCCTACAATGAGCAGTTCTTC.

This clonotype was seen repeatedly, ten times or more. The V gene is TRBV28, the J gene TRBJ1-4; D unresolved. The CDR3 extends over 12 amino acids. V was cut by 6 bases and J by 7 bases, with 9 bases left in between. Germline CDR1 is MDHEN and CDR2 is SYDVKM. The CDR3 protein is CASSRLSEKLFF. In DNA form, the CDR3 reads TGTGCCAGCAGCCGGCTTAGTGAAAAACTGTTTTTT.

In its sample, this clonotype was seen many times. This chain links TRBV14 with TRBJ2-1; no reliable D call. V was pared by 1 base and J by 6 bases, with 10 bases between. The CDR3 sequence is 14 residues long. Germline V lookup: CDR1 SGHDN, CDR2 FVKESK. CDR3 bases: TGTGCCAGCAGCCAAGCGGGCCGAGGCAATGAGCAGTTCTTC. It codes for CASSQAGRGNEQFF.

This clonotype occurred many times. The chain joins TRBV6-6 to TRBJ2-7; 11 positions agree with TRBD1. Germline assignment: CDR1 MNHNY and CDR2 SVGAGI (reference sequence). Trimming cost V 6 bases and J 2 bases; bases outside gene matches: 12. This CDR3 has 17 residues. DNA for the CDR3: TGTGCCAGCAGCTCATTTCCCGGGACAGGGGGAACCTACGAGCAGTACGTC. It translates to CASSSFPGTGGTYEQYV.

This clonotype was found many times. The chain links TRBV4-1 to TRBJ2-2; D remains unclear. V was shortened by 4 bases and J by 3 bases, with 12 bases between the two germline ends. The length of the CDR3 is 15 residues. Germline CDR1 is MGHRA and CDR2 is YSYEKL. CDR3: CASSRLSRDTGELFF. In DNA form, the CDR3 reads TGCGCCAGCAGCCGTCTCTCACGGGACACCGGGGAGCTGTTTTTT.

This clonotype showed up many times. This chain links TRBV7-6 with TRBJ2-1; no clear D gene. The V and J ends lost 0 bases and 5 bases respectively, with 8 bases between them. Per germline, CDR1 SGHVS and CDR2 FNYEAQ. The CDR3 loop spans 14 amino acids. The CDR3 sequence: CASSLAGFHNEQFF. The CDR3 DNA sequence: TGTGCCAGCAGCTTAGCGGGTTTCCACAATGAGCAGTTCTTC.

The gene calls are TRBV2 and TRBJ2-1; tentatively, D is TRBD1 or TRBD2 (6 bases each). This CDR3 region has 13 residues. The germline V gene has CDR1 SNHLY and CDR2 FYNNEI. Between the trimmed V and J ends, which lost 8 bases and 4 bases, there was a span of 12 bases. The CDR3 DNA is TGTGCCAGCCCCCGGAGGGGGTACAATGAGCAGTTCTTC. Translation gives CASPRRGYNEQFF.

This clonotype was recorded many times. V gene TRBV7-2 combines with J gene TRBJ2-1, with D possibly being TRBD1 (6 bases). V was clipped by 2 bases and J by 1 base, with 9 bases between them. This CDR3 region has 15 residues. The germline V gene has CDR1 SGHTA and CDR2 FQGNSA. This chain's CDR3 is CASSLRQVSYNEQFF. The CDR3 DNA follows: TGTGCCAGCAGCTTACGACAGGTATCCTACAATGAGCAGTTCTTC. The variable domain in full, with the rest retrieved from reference TRBV7-2 and TRBJ2-1, is GAGVSQSPSNKVTEKGKDVELRCDPISGHTALYWYRQSLGQGLEFLIYFQGNSAPDKSGLPSDRFSAERTGGSVSTLTIQRTQQEDSAVYLCASSLRQVSYNEQFFGPGTRLTVL.

This clonotype was detected ten times or more. V usage is TRBV7-2 and J usage is TRBJ1-4; maybe TRBD1 (5 bases). This CDR3 has 13 residues. V lost 5 bases to trimming and J lost 8 bases, with 12 bases between them. Germline V gene data show CDR1 as SGHTA and CDR2 as FQGNSA. The CDR3 sequence is CASSLTGGEKLFF. CDR3 in DNA: TGTGCCAGCAGCCTGACCGGGGGGGAAAAACTGTTTTTT.

This clonotype was seen many times. The V and J genes are TRBV7-2 and TRBJ1-1, with D unclear. V was pared by 5 bases and J by 8 bases, with 12 bases between. The CDR3 is 12 residues long. Germline V lookup: CDR1 SGHTA, CDR2 FQGNSA. The CDR3 nucleotides read TGTGCCAGCAGCCGCGGGGAGAGAGAAGCTTTCTTT. Its translation is CASSRGEREAFF.

This clonotype has ten or more counts. This chain uses TRBV29-1 with TRBJ2-3; 10 bases are a match to TRBD2. V lost 0 bases and J lost 6; bases outside the gene matches: 6. Germline V gene lookup returns CDR1 SQVTM and CDR2 ANQGSEA. The CDR3 loop spans 15 amino acids. In DNA, the CDR3 is TGCAGCGTTGAAGAAATTAGCGGGGGGTGGGATACGCAGTATTTT. Amino acid sequence: CSVEEISGGWDTQYF.

This clonotype was picked up many times. The rearrangement uses TRBV9 and TRBJ2-1; D is undetermined. The CDR3 is made up of 16 amino acids. Trimming stripped 0 bases from V and 2 bases from J, with 12 bases between. CDR1 is SGDLS, CDR2 YYNGEE, per germline. The CDR3 protein is CASSVEPTVPYNEQFF. CDR3 coding DNA: TGTGCCAGCAGCGTAGAACCCACTGTTCCCTACAATGAGCAGTTCTTC.

This clonotype was observed at least ten times. The chain has TRBV12-3 or TRBV12-4 and TRBJ1-6; TRBD1 is a possible D gene (6 bases). Trimming cost V 5 bases and J 3 bases, with 8 bases left between them. The CDR3 has 14 amino acids. DNA of the CDR3: TGTGCCAGCAGTCCAGGGGTCTATAATTCACCCCTCCACTTT. This gives the protein CASSPGVYNSPLHF.

This clonotype appeared a few times. The rearrangement links TRBV4-1 to TRBJ2-3, with 9 bases aligning to TRBD2. The CDR3 has 16 amino acids. The trim removed 8 bases at V and 3 bases at J, leaving 12 bases unmatched. Germline CDR1 reads MGHRA; CDR2 reads YSYEKL. CDR3 sequence reads: CASRLRAGGETDTQYF. The CDR3 bases are TGCGCCAGCCGACTCAGAGCGGGGGGCGAGACAGATACGCAGTATTTT.

This clonotype was counted between two and nine times. The rearrangement uses TRBV20-1 and TRBJ2-2, with D possibly matching TRBD2 (6 bases). The V end was cut by 5 bases, the J end by 5 bases, with 18 bases between. This CDR3 contains 15 residues. Germline loops: CDR1 DFQATT, CDR2 SNEGSKA (reference sequence). The CDR3 protein is CSAPGRGGDTGELFF. In nucleotides, the CDR3 is TGCAGTGCTCCCGGCCGGGGCGGGGATACCGGGGAGCTGTTTTTT.

This clonotype was observed at least ten times. V gene TRBV14 combines with J gene TRBJ2-7; D is uncertain. The germline V gene encodes CDR1 SGHDN and CDR2 FVKESK. This CDR3 is built from 18 residues. Trimming took 4 bases from V and 2 from J, leaving 24 bases between them. CDR3 residues: CASSPQTYSLHRTYEQYV. The CDR3 region has the DNA TGTGCCAGCAGCCCCCAAACATATAGTCTGCACAGAACCTACGAGCAGTACGTC.

This clonotype was detected ten times or more. The chain uses TRBV28 and TRBJ2-5, with TRBD1 as a possible D gene (5 bases). Germline CDR1 is MDHEN and CDR2 is SYDVKM. V lost 7 bases to trimming and J lost 5 bases, with 14 bases between them. The CDR3 extends over 13 amino acids. CDR3 bases: TGTGCCAGCACCCCGGCAGGGTTGGAGACCCAGTACTTC. As protein: CASTPAGLETQYF.